Below are 24 T cell receptor beta chains sequenced from a single sample in a study of blood T cell repertoires in COVID-19. The assay was immunoSEQ multiplex PCR, and TCRdb's table has in-frame clones only and misses some. The sample holds about 110,000 clones, roughly 81% seen once. Sequenced input: peripheral blood. The receptors originated from a man aged 35 to 55 with acute or convalescent COVID-19.

This sequence joins TRBV7-3 and TRBJ2-1, with D possibly being TRBD1 (6 bases). Germline V gives CDR1 SGHTA, CDR2 FQGTGA. V shed 5 bases and J shed 4 bases, with 21 bases lying between them. The CDR3 runs 17 residues. This CDR3 reads CASSRKGTTSEYNEQFF. The CDR3 DNA follows: TGTGCCAGCAGCAGGAAGGGGACAACAAGCGAATACAATGAGCAGTTCTTC.

The chain employs TRBV5-1 and TRBJ1-2; D might be TRBD1 (5 bases). The germline V gene has CDR1 SGHRS and CDR2 YFSETQ. The V end lost 5 bases, the J end lost 5 bases, and 10 bases lay between the germline ends. The CDR3 runs 12 residues. The CDR3 protein is CASREDNYGYTF. The DNA of the CDR3 is TGCGCCAGCAGAGAGGACAATTATGGCTACACCTTC.

In the case of this clone: An end of the junction does not agree with germline; a read error may underlie this. The chain carries TRBV7-8 and TRBJ2-1, with 14 nucleotides matching TRBD2. The CDR3 has 16 residues. The germline V gene has CDR1 SGHVS and CDR2 FQNEAQ. The CDR3 coding sequence is TGCGGGACTAGCGGGGGAACCCCCTCCTCCTACAATGAGCAGTTCTTC. It encodes CGTSGGTPSSYNEQFF.

This clone was seen a few times. The gene calls are TRBV10-2 and TRBJ1-1; perhaps TRBD1 as D (5 bases). Germline CDR1 is WSHSY and CDR2 is SAAADI. The V end lost 2 bases, the J end lost 5 bases, and 9 bases lay between the germline ends. This CDR3 is 13 amino acids long. This chain's CDR3 is CASSETSGTEAFF. The CDR3, as DNA: TGCGCCAGCAGTGAGACATCAGGGACTGAAGCTTTCTTT.

The V call is TRBV3-1 (or the pseudogene TRBV3-2), the J call TRBJ2-2, with 8 bases that match TRBD2. Germline loops: CDR1 LGHDT, CDR2 YNNKEL (reference sequence). The trim removed 1 base at V and 5 bases at J, leaving 3 bases unmatched. CDR3 length: 15 residues. Here the CDR3 DNA reads TGTGCCAGCAGCCAAGTGGCGGGGGGAACCGGGGAGCTGTTTTTT. Amino acids: CASSQVAGGTGELFF.

This chain uses TRBV4-3 with TRBJ2-7; D perhaps matches TRBD1 (5 bases). Germline assignment: CDR1 LGHNA and CDR2 YSLEER. Trimming pared 0 bases from V and 1 base from J, leaving 13 bases between. The CDR3 has 16 residues. The CDR3: CASSQDTQGRSYEQYF. CDR3 bases: TGCGCCAGCAGCCAAGATACCCAGGGTAGGTCCTACGAGCAGTACTTC.

The chain uses TRBV2 and TRBJ1-2; tentatively, D is TRBD1 (6 bases). Per germline, CDR1 SNHLY and CDR2 FYNNEI. Trimming pared 4 bases from V and 8 bases from J, leaving 14 bases between. The CDR3 consists of 13 residues. The DNA of the CDR3 is TGTGCCAGCAGTGGCTCTAACAGGGACGGCTACACCTTC. Translated: CASSGSNRDGYTF.

This clone appeared once. The genes are TRBV6-2 or TRBV6-3 and TRBJ1-6, with D possibly TRBD1 on 6 matching bases. The CDR3 covers 17 residues. Trimming removed 5 bases at V and 4 bases at J, with 18 bases between. Germline loops: CDR1 MNHEY, CDR2 SVGEGT. CDR3 region: CASSEDSFYTYNSPLHF. Written as DNA, the CDR3 is TGTGCCAGCAGTGAGGACAGCTTCTATACTTATAATTCACCCCTCCACTTT.

This clone was found a few times. The chain uses TRBV7-3 and TRBJ2-5; 7 bases line up with TRBD2. Trimming removed 5 bases from V and 2 bases from J; junction bases left unmatched: 8. The CDR3 consists of 15 residues. Per germline, CDR1 SGHTA and CDR2 FQGTGA. In nucleotides, the CDR3 is TGTGCCAGCAGCCGCCGGGGACTATTACAAGAGACCCAGTACTTC. This encodes CASSRRGLLQETQYF.

The chain combines TRBV6-5 with TRBJ1-1; tentatively, D is TRBD1 (5 bases). This CDR3 region has 13 residues. Germline V CDR1 and CDR2: MNHEY, SVGAGI. V lost 6 bases, J lost 1 base, and 9 bases lay in between. The CDR3 bases are TGTGCCAGCAGAACCACAGGGAACACTGAAGCTTTCTTT. Translated: CASRTTGNTEAFF.

The J gene is TRBJ1-3, the V gene TRBV18, with 7 bases matching TRBD1. Germline CDR1 reads KGHSH; CDR2 reads LQKENI. The CDR3 extends over 16 amino acids. The V gene end was trimmed by 3 bases and the J gene end by 4 bases; junction bases not matched to a gene: 9. The CDR3 DNA sequence: TGTGCCAGCTCACCCCTGCCTCAGGGGGAAGGAAACACCATATATTTT. Residues: CASSPLPQGEGNTIYF. Full variable domain (rest looked up from reference TRBV18 and TRBJ1-3): NAGVMQNPRHLVRRRGQEARLRCSPMKGHSHVYWYRQLPEEGLKFMVYLQKENIIDESGMPKERFSAEFPKEGPSILRIQQVVRGDSAAYFCASSPLPQGEGNTIYFGEGSWLTVV.

The chain is built from TRBV11-1 and TRBJ2-5, with D perhaps matching TRBD1 (5 bases). The CDR3 sequence is 14 residues long. Per germline, CDR1 SGHAT and CDR2 FQDESV (reference sequence). V lost 1 base, J lost 2 bases, and 8 bases lay in between. CDR3 sequence: CASSLDRLQETQYF. The CDR3 nucleotides are TGTGCCAGCAGCTTAGACAGGTTACAAGAGACCCAGTACTTC.

The chain is built from TRBV15 and TRBJ2-7; TRBD2 matches at 11 bases. Germline CDR1 LNHNV, CDR2 YYDKDF (reference sequence). Losses at the gene ends were 5 bases for V and 3 bases for J; bases not matched to a gene: 12. This CDR3 spans 17 amino acids. DNA of the CDR3: TGTGCCACCAGCGGGGGGGGGACTAGCGGAATGAACTACGAGCAGTACTTC. Protein sequence: CATSGGGTSGMNYEQYF. Variable domain in full (rest from reference TRBV15 and TRBJ2-7): DAMVIQNPRYQVTQFGKPVTLSCSQTLNHNVMYWYQQKSSQAPKLLFHYYDKDFNNEADTPDNFQSRRPNTSFCFLDIRSPGLGDTAMYLCATSGGGTSGMNYEQYFGPGTRLTVT.

The V call is TRBV5-1, the J call TRBJ2-2; D unclear. CDR1 SGHRS and CDR2 YFSETQ come from the germline V gene. This CDR3 is built from 13 residues. The germline V and J ends were trimmed by 0 bases and 4 bases, with 4 bases remaining between them. The CDR3 protein is CASSLVSTGELFF. DNA of the CDR3: TGCGCCAGCAGCTTGGTCTCCACCGGGGAGCTGTTTTTT.

The chain combines TRBV3-1 (or the pseudogene TRBV3-2) with TRBJ2-3, with D possibly TRBD1 on 5 matching bases. Germline assignment: CDR1 LGHDT and CDR2 YNNKEL (reference sequence). The CDR3 length is 14 residues. Trimming removed 1 base from V and 14 bases from J, with 19 bases in between. CDR3 sequence reads: CASSQVWGYQERYF. The CDR3 DNA reads as TGTGCCAGCAGCCAAGTGTGGGGCTACCAGGAGAGGTATTTT.

V and J are TRBV20-1 and TRBJ1-1, with D tentatively TRBD1 (5 bases). The CDR3 covers 11 residues. V was cut by 4 bases and J by 6 bases, with 9 bases left in between. Germline CDR1 is DFQATT and CDR2 is SNEGSKA (reference sequence). In nucleotides, the CDR3 is TGCAGTGCTACCAGGGATCCTGAAGCTTTCTTT. This codes for CSATRDPEAFF.

This clone was counted many times. The same CDR3 also results from other DNA sequences found in this sample. As DNA, the CDR3 is TGTGCCAGCAGCGTAGGACGGGGGGCTGGGGCCAACGTCCTGACTTTC. Protein: CASSVGRGAGANVLTF. The V and J genes are TRBV9 and TRBJ2-6; 7 bases match TRBD2. This CDR3 contains 16 residues. The V segment lost 0 bases and the J segment 2 bases; nucleotides outside the gene matches: 2. CDR1 and CDR2 (germline): SGDLS, YYNGEE. The full variable domain, completed using reference TRBV9 and TRBJ2-6, is DSGVTQTPKHLITATGQRVTLRCSPRSGDLSVYWYQQSLDQGLQFLIQYYNGEERAKGNILERFSAQQFPDLHSELNLSSLELGDSALYFCASSVGRGAGANVLTFGAGSRLTVL.

The chain combines TRBV15 with TRBJ2-1; weak D call: TRBD1 (6 bases). CDR1 is LNHNV and CDR2 is YYDKDF in the germline V gene (reference sequence). V gave up 3 bases and J gave up 1 base, with 10 bases separating them. The CDR3 length is 15 residues. CDR3 sequence reads: CATSRGRGSYNEQFF. Written as DNA, the CDR3 is TGTGCCACCAGCAGGGGCAGGGGTTCCTACAATGAGCAGTTCTTC.

The chain employs TRBV5-6 and TRBJ2-3; 13 nucleotides agree with TRBD2. V lost 2 bases, J lost 3 bases, and 3 bases stayed unmatched. This CDR3 has 16 amino acids. Germline CDR1 reads SGHDT; CDR2 reads YYEEEE. In DNA form, the CDR3 reads TGTGCCAGCAGCTTACTAGCGGGGGGGACGACAGATACGCAGTATTTT. It encodes CASSLLAGGTTDTQYF.

This sequence joins TRBV7-3 and TRBJ1-1, with TRBD1 matching 9 bases. J was trimmed by 2 bases and V by 5 bases; bases with no gene match: 6. Germline V gives CDR1 SGHTA, CDR2 FQGTGA. CDR3 size: 15 residues. CDR3 in DNA: TGTGCCAGCAGCCCTCGGACAGGGGAAAACACTGAAGCTTTCTTT. It translates to CASSPRTGENTEAFF.

The rearrangement uses TRBV2 and TRBJ2-3; 12 nucleotides agree with TRBD1. This CDR3 contains 17 residues. Germline V gene data show CDR1 as SNHLY and CDR2 as FYNNEI. V gave up 3 bases and J gave up 5 bases; unmatched junction bases: 9. CDR3 amino acids: CASSDHRDRGLGDTQYF. CDR3 in DNA: TGTGCCAGCAGTGATCACCGGGACAGGGGGCTTGGAGATACGCAGTATTTT.

The J gene is TRBJ1-5, the V gene TRBV5-6; D gene uncertain. V was trimmed by 1 base and J by 4 bases, leaving 9 bases between them. CDR1 SGHDT and CDR2 YYEEEE come from the germline V gene. This CDR3 comprises 14 residues. CDR3 region: CASSLSQTNQPQHF. CDR3 nucleotide sequence: TGTGCCAGCAGCTTGTCACAGACGAATCAGCCCCAGCATTTT.

This clone was seen just once. As DNA, the CDR3 is TGCGCCAGCAGCCAGGCATCCGAGCAGTACTTC. Translation: CASSQASEQYF. This chain links TRBV4-1 with TRBJ2-7; D gene ambiguous. The CDR3 extends over 11 amino acids. Trimming cost V 3 bases and J 6 bases, with 6 bases left between them. In germline, CDR1 is MGHRA, CDR2 YSYEKL.

The chain joins TRBV5-1 to TRBJ2-1, with a weak D call TRBD2 (6 bases). The CDR3 loop spans 14 amino acids. With 4 bases removed from V and 4 bases from J, the gap between germline ends came to 12 bases. Germline-derived CDR1 and CDR2 are SGHRS and YFSETQ. The CDR3, as DNA: TGCGCCAGCAGCCTCCGGACTACATACAATGAGCAGTTCTTC. Protein sequence: CASSLRTTYNEQFF.